The next 20 T cell receptor beta chains were all read from a single sample in a study of molecular identifiers for immune sequencing clone quantification. TCRdb independently ran MiXCR on the PCR reads; one entry per CDR3 protein. The table records about half a million distinct CDR3 sequences, about 26% of them present only once. The specimen sequenced was naive CD8+ T cells from blood, with Jurkat cell RNA spiked in. Regarding subset: FACS-sorted CD8+CD4-CCR7+CD45RA+ naive T cells. These receptors all stem from a human donor in good health. Some libraries in this study had Jurkat cell RNA spiked in.

V gene TRBV10-2 combines with J gene TRBJ1-2; D may be TRBD1 (5 bases). The V end was cut by 0 bases, the J end by 0 bases, with 14 bases between. The CDR3 is 17 amino acids. CDR1 is WSHSY and CDR2 is SAAADI in the germline V gene. The CDR3 loop reads CASSESFLGVTNYGYTF. In nucleotides, the CDR3 is TGCGCCAGCAGTGAGTCTTTTTTGGGGGTGACTAACTATGGCTACACCTTC.

This clonotype appeared a few times. This chain links TRBV20-1 with TRBJ2-1, with a weak D call TRBD2 (5 bases). From germline, CDR1 is DFQATT and CDR2 SNEGSKA (reference sequence). The CDR3 contains 14 residues. Trimming shortened V by 0 bases and J by 5 bases, and 11 bases separated the two germline ends. The CDR3 DNA reads as TGCAGTGCTAGAGATCCTAGCTGGGACAATGAGCAGTTCTTC. Its translation is CSARDPSWDNEQFF.

This clonotype was observed at least ten times. The chain couples TRBV6-5 to TRBJ1-5; 11 bases fit TRBD1. The CDR3 has 15 residues. CDR1 is MNHEY and CDR2 is SVGAGI in the germline V gene. V trimming: 6 bases; J trimming: 8 bases; junction bases outside the gene matches: 9. The CDR3: CASRFRTGGREPQHF. CDR3 bases: TGTGCCAGCAGGTTCCGGACAGGGGGCAGAGAGCCCCAGCATTTT.

This clonotype was observed at least ten times. The chain combines TRBV19 with TRBJ2-3; D unresolved. CDR1 LNHDA and CDR2 SQIVND come from the germline V gene (reference sequence). With 5 bases removed from V and 2 bases from J, the gap between germline ends came to 11 bases. The CDR3 runs to 14 residues. The DNA of the CDR3 is TGTGCCAGTAGTCCAAGGGCAGTCACAGATACGCAGTATTTT. Protein product: CASSPRAVTDTQYF.

This clonotype came up many times. The chain employs TRBV28 and TRBJ1-1, with D perhaps matching TRBD1 (5 bases). Trimming removed 6 bases from V and 0 bases from J, with 17 bases in between. The CDR3 extends over 16 amino acids. Per germline, CDR1 MDHEN and CDR2 SYDVKM. CDR3 loop: CASSDSPTTLNTEAFF. The CDR3 DNA follows: TGTGCCAGCAGCGACAGCCCGACTACCTTGAACACTGAAGCTTTCTTT.

Many counts were recorded for this clonotype. The chain has TRBV4-3 and TRBJ2-1; D possibly corresponds to TRBD1 (5 bases). Germline V CDR1 and CDR2: LGHNA, YSLEER. V was shortened by 0 bases and J by 1 base, with 7 bases between the two germline ends. This CDR3 has 15 amino acids. The CDR3 protein is CASSQDRVSYNEQFF. DNA of the CDR3: TGCGCCAGCAGCCAAGACAGGGTTTCCTACAATGAGCAGTTCTTC.

This clonotype has just a few counts. A much more abundant neighbour one base away suggests this may be a read error. For the CDR3, the DNA is TGCGCCAGCAGCCAAGATTGGGGCCCTGAAGCTTTCTTT. Translated: CASSQDWGPEAFF. The J gene is TRBJ1-1, the V gene TRBV4-3; possibly TRBD1 for D (5 bases). V lost 0 bases to trimming and J lost 6 bases, with 8 bases between them. The germline V gene has CDR1 LGHNA and CDR2 YSLEER. The CDR3 contains 13 residues.

This clonotype was seen only a few times. This chain joins TRBV27 and TRBJ2-3, with TRBD2 as a possible D gene (6 bases). Trimming stripped 8 bases from V and 3 bases from J, with 15 bases between. The CDR3 runs to 14 residues. Per the germline V gene, CDR1 is MNHEY and CDR2 is SMNVEV (reference sequence). The CDR3 reads CASRPNLATDTQYF. The DNA for the CDR3 is TGTGCCAGCCGCCCTAACCTAGCGACAGATACGCAGTATTTT.

This chain links TRBV7-8 with TRBJ1-6; D remains unclear. The germline gives CDR1 SGHVS, CDR2 FQNEAQ. The V gene lost 0 bases and the J gene lost 8 bases, with 14 bases spanning the gap. The CDR3 runs 16 residues. CDR3: CASSLAFSGADSPLHF. DNA for the CDR3: TGTGCCAGCAGCTTAGCGTTTTCGGGCGCGGATTCACCCCTCCACTTT.

Only a few counts were recorded for this clonotype. The genes are TRBV2 and TRBJ2-7, with 7 bases aligning to TRBD1. Germline CDR1 SNHLY, CDR2 FYNNEI. This CDR3 comprises 13 residues. J lost 6 bases, V lost 7 bases, and 9 bases had no gene match. The CDR3 DNA follows: TGTGCCAGCAAGGAGACAGGGACCGTCGAGCAGTACTTC. Protein sequence: CASKETGTVEQYF.

This rearrangement joins TRBV11-2 to TRBJ2-7, with 7 nucleotides matching TRBD1. The CDR3 loop spans 14 amino acids. With V trimmed by 3 bases and J by 2 bases, 4 bases remained unmatched. Germline CDR1 SGHAT, CDR2 FQNNGV. In nucleotides, the CDR3 is TGTGCCAGCAGCTTCGGGGACAGCACCTACGAGCAGTACTTC. Protein product: CASSFGDSTYEQYF. Using reference TRBV11-2 and TRBJ2-7 for the parts outside the CDR3, the full variable domain is EAGVAQSPRYKIIEKRQSVAFWCNPISGHATLYWYQQILGQGPKLLIQFQNNGVVDDSQLPKDRFSAERLKGVDSTLKIQPAKLEDSAVYLCASSFGDSTYEQYFGPGTRLTVT.

Remarks on this clonotype: Possible read error: a much larger clone is one base away. The J gene is TRBJ2-7, the V gene TRBV14, with D perhaps TRBD1 (6 bases). Trimming cost V 5 bases and J 3 bases, with 17 bases left between them. Germline assignment: CDR1 SGHDN and CDR2 FVKESK. This CDR3 has 15 amino acids. CDR3 coding DNA: TGTGCCAGCAGCACCACAGGGCTCAGGGTCTACGAGCAGTACTTC. It is translated as CASSTTGLRVYEQYF.

This chain links TRBV20-1 with TRBJ2-3; 7 bases are shared with TRBD1. Germline V gene lookup returns CDR1 DFQATT and CDR2 SNEGSKA (reference sequence). The CDR3 is made up of 16 amino acids. Trimming removed 0 bases from V and 2 bases from J; junction bases left unmatched: 8. This CDR3 is CSARDPGTDLTDTQYF. The CDR3 nucleotides read TGCAGTGCTAGAGATCCGGGGACAGACCTCACAGATACGCAGTATTTT.

This clonotype was found many times. The chain uses TRBV12-3 or TRBV12-4 and TRBJ2-2; TRBD2 aligns across 8 bases. The length of the CDR3 is 15 residues. V trimming: 2 bases; J trimming: 6 bases; junction bases outside the gene matches: 5. CDR3 nucleotide sequence: TGTGCCAGCAGTTTAAAAGGACTAGCCGCCGGGGAGCTGTTTTTT. This gives the protein CASSLKGLAAGELFF.

The chain carries TRBV20-1 and TRBJ2-5; D could derive from TRBD1 or TRBD2 (5 bases each). CDR1 is DFQATT, CDR2 SNEGSKA, per germline (reference sequence). The CDR3 covers 14 residues. The V end was cut by 3 bases, the J end by 4 bases, with 15 bases between. In nucleotides, the CDR3 is TGCAGTGCTAGGGGACCAGGGTTAGGAGAGACCCAGTACTTC. Translated, it gives CSARGPGLGETQYF.

This chain uses TRBV30 with TRBJ2-7; D is unresolved. Between the trimmed V and J ends, which lost 5 bases and 0 bases, there was a span of 5 bases. Germline V gene lookup returns CDR1 GTSNPN and CDR2 SVGIG (reference sequence). CDR3 length: 11 amino acids. The CDR3 here is CAWGDSYEQYF. For the CDR3, the DNA is TGTGCCTGGGGAGACTCCTACGAGCAGTACTTC. The whole variable domain, remainder taken from reference TRBV30 and TRBJ2-7, is SQTIHQWPATLVQPVGSPLSLECTVEGTSNPNLYWYRQAAGRGLQLLFYSVGIGQISSEVPQNLSASRPQDRQFILSSKKLLLSDSGFYLCAWGDSYEQYFGPGTRLTVT.

The chain combines TRBV10-3 with TRBJ1-4; unclear D gene. The germline V gene encodes CDR1 ENHRY and CDR2 SYGVKD. V lost 0 bases, J lost 0 bases, and 8 bases lay in between. The CDR3 consists of 16 residues. CDR3 DNA: TGTGCCATCAGTGAGTCAGGAAGGTCAACTAATGAAAAACTGTTTTTT. As protein: CAISESGRSTNEKLFF.

The chain is built from TRBV4-1 and TRBJ2-2; a possible D gene is TRBD1 (6 bases). Germline values: CDR1 MGHRA, CDR2 YSYEKL. V gave up 6 bases and J gave up 4 bases, with 15 bases separating them. The CDR3 has 15 amino acids. The CDR3: CASSVGQGSTGELFF. The DNA for the CDR3 is TGCGCCAGCAGTGTGGGGCAGGGGTCCACCGGGGAGCTGTTTTTT.

In its sample, this clonotype was seen many times. The chain combines TRBV2 with TRBJ1-5, with D possibly being TRBD1 (6 bases). The CDR3 contains 14 residues. V lost 6 bases to trimming and J lost 4 bases, with 13 bases between them. CDR1 is SNHLY and CDR2 is FYNNEI in the germline V gene. The CDR3 DNA follows: TGTGCCAGCAGCGGGACACCGAATAATCAGCCCCAGCATTTT. Residues: CASSGTPNNQPQHF.

With respect to this clonotype: One end of the junction does not line up with germline, which may come from a read error. The rearrangement uses TRBV28 and TRBJ2-7; D is unclear. From germline, CDR1 is MDHEN and CDR2 SYDVKM. CDR3 length equals 15 residues. CDR3 DNA sequence: TGTGCCAGCAGTCCGAGGCAGGATTTCTCCTACGAGCAGTGCTTC. Encoded protein: CASSPRQDFSYEQCF.